This TCR beta chain was observed in a study of CD8 T cells in ankylosing spondylitis. The CDR3 consists of 17 residues. CDR1 is DFQATT and CDR2 is SNEGSKA in the germline V gene (reference sequence). Trimming cost V 6 bases and J 0 bases, with 18 bases left between them. Findings of the study overall: Disease-linked clones were found to be CD8+ and relatively rare in peripheral blood. It was reported that disease-linked clones were significantly enriched in matched ankylosing spondylitis synovial fluid. Earlier authors reported some of these motif variants in reactive arthritis synovial fluid and blood. Among TCR beta sequences, a motif of fewer than 10 highly homologous variants appeared characteristic of ankylosing spondylitis blood.

This clonotype has more than one count but fewer than ten. Its target is unknown. TCRdb re-called the 5' RACE reads through MiXCR, storing one row per CDR3 protein. The top ten hold approximately 0.61% of the sample, which has some 250,000 distinct CDR3 sequences, roughly a quarter seen once. The rearrangement joins TRBV20-1 to TRBJ2-6; D uncertain. This sequence originates from a male donor with ankylosing spondylitis or in good health (not recorded which). Material: blood, either unsorted or a sorted T cell fraction (not recorded which). The CDR3: CSAHETFQSSGANVLTF. CDR3 nucleotide sequence: TGCAGTGCCCACGAGACATTCCAGAGCTCTGGGGCCAACGTCCTGACTTTC.